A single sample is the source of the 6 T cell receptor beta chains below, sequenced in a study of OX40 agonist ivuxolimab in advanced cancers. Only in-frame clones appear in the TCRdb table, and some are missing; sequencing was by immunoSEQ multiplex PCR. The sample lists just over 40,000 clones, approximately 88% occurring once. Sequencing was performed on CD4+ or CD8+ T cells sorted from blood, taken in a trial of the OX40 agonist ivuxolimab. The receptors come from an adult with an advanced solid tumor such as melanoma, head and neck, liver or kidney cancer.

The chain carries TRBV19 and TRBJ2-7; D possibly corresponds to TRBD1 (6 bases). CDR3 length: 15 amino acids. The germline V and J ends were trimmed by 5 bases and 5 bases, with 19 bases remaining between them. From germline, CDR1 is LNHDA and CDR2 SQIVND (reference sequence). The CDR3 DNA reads TGTGCCAGTAGTTTCACAGGGTTTAGGACCGACGAGCAGTACTTC. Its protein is CASSFTGFRTDEQYF. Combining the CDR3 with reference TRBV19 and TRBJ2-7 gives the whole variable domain DGGITQSPKYLFRKEGQNVTLSCEQNLNHDAMYWYRQDPGQGLRLIYYSQIVNDFQKGDIAEGYSVSREKKESFPLTVTSAQKNPTAFYLCASSFTGFRTDEQYFGPGTRLTVT.

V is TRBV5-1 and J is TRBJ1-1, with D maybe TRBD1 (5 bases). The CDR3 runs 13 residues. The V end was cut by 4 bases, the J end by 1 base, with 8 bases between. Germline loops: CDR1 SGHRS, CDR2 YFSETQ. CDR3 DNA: TGCGCCAGCAGCCAGGGACCGAACACTGAAGCTTTCTTT. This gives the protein CASSQGPNTEAFF.

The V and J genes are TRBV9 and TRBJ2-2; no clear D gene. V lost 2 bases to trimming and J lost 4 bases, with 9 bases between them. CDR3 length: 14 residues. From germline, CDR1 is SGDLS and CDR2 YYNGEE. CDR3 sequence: CASSVPGATGELFF. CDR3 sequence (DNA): TGTGCCAGCAGCGTTCCAGGCGCCACCGGGGAGCTGTTTTTT.

CDR3 amino acids: CASSQEAPSYNEQFF. The DNA of the CDR3 is TGTGCCAGCAGCCAGGAGGCCCCCTCCTACAATGAGCAGTTCTTC. V and J are TRBV6-5 and TRBJ2-1; possibly TRBD2 for D (5 bases). The V end lost 6 bases, the J end lost 0 bases, and 12 bases lay between the germline ends. Per germline, CDR1 MNHEY and CDR2 SVGAGI. The CDR3 covers 15 residues.

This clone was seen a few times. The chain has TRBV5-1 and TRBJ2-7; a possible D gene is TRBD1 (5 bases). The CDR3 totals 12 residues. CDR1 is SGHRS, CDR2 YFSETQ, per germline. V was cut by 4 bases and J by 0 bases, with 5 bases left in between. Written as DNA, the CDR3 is TGCGCCAGCAGCGACAGCTCCTACGAGCAGTACTTC. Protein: CASSDSSYEQYF.

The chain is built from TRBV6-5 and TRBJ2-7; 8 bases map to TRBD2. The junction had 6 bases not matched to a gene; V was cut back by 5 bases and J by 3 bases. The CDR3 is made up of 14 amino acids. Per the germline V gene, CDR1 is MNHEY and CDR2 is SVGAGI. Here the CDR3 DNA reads TGTGCCAGCAGTGCCGGGAGGGAGTTCTACGAGCAGTACTTC. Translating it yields CASSAGREFYEQYF.